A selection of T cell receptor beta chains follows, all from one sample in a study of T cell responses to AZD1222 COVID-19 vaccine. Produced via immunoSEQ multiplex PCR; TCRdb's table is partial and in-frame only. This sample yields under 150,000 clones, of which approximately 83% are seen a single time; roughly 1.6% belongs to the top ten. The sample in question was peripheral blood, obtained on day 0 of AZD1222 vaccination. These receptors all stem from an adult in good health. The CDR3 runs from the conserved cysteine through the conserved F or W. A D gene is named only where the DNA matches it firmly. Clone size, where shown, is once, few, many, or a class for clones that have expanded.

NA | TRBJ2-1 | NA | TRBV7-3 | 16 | TGTGCCAGCAGCCCCCGGAGTAGGGTCTCCTACAATGAGCAGTTCTTC | CASSPRSRVSYNEQFF
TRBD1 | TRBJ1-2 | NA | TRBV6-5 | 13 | TGTGCCAGCATGTTAGGGGGCGGCTATGGCTACACCTTC | CASMLGGGYGYTF
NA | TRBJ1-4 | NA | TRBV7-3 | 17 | TGTGCCAGCAGCTTAAGTGGGAGTGGTAGAACTAATGAAAAACTGTTTTTT | CASSLSGSGRTNEKLFF
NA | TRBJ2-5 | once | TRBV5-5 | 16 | TGTGCCAGCAGTCCGGACTTAAGGCCGCCTCAAGAGACCCAGTACTTC | CASSPDLRPPQETQYF
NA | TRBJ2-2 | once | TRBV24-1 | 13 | TGTGCCACCCGTCAGGGGAACACCGGGGAGCTGTTTTTT | CATRQGNTGELFF
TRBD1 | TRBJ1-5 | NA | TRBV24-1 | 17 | TGTGCCACCAGTGACCGCGGACAGGGGATACGCAATCAGCCCCAGCATTTT | CATSDRGQGIRNQPQHF
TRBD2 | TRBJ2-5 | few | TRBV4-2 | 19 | TGTGCCAGCAGCCAAGAATCGGTAGCGGGAGGACCGGGGGGAGAGACCCAGTACTTC | CASSQESVAGGPGGETQYF
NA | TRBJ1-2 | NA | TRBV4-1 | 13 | TGCGCCAGCAGCCAAGCGGCCACCTCTGGCTACACCTTC | CASSQAATSGYTF
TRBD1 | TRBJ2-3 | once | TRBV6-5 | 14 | TGTGCCAGCAGTCTACAGGGGGTGACAGATACGCAGTATTTT | CASSLQGVTDTQYF
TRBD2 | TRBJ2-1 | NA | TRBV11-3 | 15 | TGTGCCAGCAGCCCGGAGACTAGCGGGAACAATGAGCAGTTCTTC | CASSPETSGNNEQFF
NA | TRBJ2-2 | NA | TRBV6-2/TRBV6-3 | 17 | TGTGCCAGCAGTTACTCGGTGACAGGCGGAGTTCCCGGGGAGCTGTTTTTT | CASSYSVTGGVPGELFF
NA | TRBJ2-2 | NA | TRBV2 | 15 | TGTGCCAGCATGGGGCAACTGGGGAACACCGGGGAGCTGTTTTTT | CASMGQLGNTGELFF
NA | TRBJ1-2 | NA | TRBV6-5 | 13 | TGTGCCAGCAGCCTGGACGTAAACTATGGCTACACCTTC | CASSLDVNYGYTF
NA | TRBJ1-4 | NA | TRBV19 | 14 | TGTGCCAGTAGTATGACAGCAACTAATGAAAAACTGTTTTTT | CASSMTATNEKLFF
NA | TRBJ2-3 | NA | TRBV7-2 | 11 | TGTGCCAGCAGCTTAGCGACTGCGCAGTATTTT | CASSLATAQYF
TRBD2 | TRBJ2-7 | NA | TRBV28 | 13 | TGTGCCAGCAGCACACGGGGGGGTCACGAGCAGTACTTC | CASSTRGGHEQYF
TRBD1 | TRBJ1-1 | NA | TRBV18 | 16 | TGTGCCAGCTCACCACTGGAATCAGGGGGACGGACTGAAGCTTTCTTT | CASSPLESGGRTEAFF
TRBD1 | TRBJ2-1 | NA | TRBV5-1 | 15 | TGCGCCAGCAGCTTGGCGGGCAGGGGGCTCAATGAGCAGTTCTTC | CASSLAGRGLNEQFF
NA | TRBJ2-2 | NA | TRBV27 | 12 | TGTGCCAGCACCACTAACACCGGGGAGCTGTTTTTT | CASTTNTGELFF
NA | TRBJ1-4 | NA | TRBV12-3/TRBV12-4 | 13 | TGTGCCAGCAGAACAGGGACTAATGAAAAACTGTTTTTT | CASRTGTNEKLFF
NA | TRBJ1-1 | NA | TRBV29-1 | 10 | TGCAGCGTTGAGGAGACTGAAGCTTTCTTT | CSVEETEAFF
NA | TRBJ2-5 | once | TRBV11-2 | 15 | TGTGCCAGCAGCTTAGTCGAAGGGAGCTGGGAGACCCAGTACTTC | CASSLVEGSWETQYF
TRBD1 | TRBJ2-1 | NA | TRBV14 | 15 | TGTGCCAGCAGCCATAGGACAGGGGCGGGCTGGGAGCAGTTCTTC | CASSHRTGAGWEQFF
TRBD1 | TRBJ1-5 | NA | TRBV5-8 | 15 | TGTGCCAGCAGCCCTGGGACAGATAGATATCAGCCCCAGCATTTT | CASSPGTDRYQPQHF
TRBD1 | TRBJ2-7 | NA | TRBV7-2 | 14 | TGTGCCAGCAGCTCGCAAACAGGGGGGTACGAGCAGTACTTC | CASSSQTGGYEQYF
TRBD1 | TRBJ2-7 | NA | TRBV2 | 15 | TGTGCCAGCAGCGGGGACAGGACGCTATCCTACGAGCAGTACTTC | CASSGDRTLSYEQYF
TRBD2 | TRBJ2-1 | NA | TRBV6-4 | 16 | TGTGCCAGCAGTGGCGCGGGACTAGCGGGGCACAATGAGCAGTTCTTC | CASSGAGLAGHNEQFF
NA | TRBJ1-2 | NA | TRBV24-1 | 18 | TGTGCCACCAGTGGCCAGGGCGGCAGCCCCGACATTAACTATGGCTACACCTTC | CATSGQGGSPDINYGYTF
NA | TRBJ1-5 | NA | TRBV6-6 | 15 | TGTGCCAGCAGGTCGACGGGACTGGGAAATCAGCCCCAGCATTTT | CASRSTGLGNQPQHF
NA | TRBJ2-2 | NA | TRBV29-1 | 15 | TGCAGCGCCCATTTCCAGCAGGGGAGAACCGGGGAGCTGTTTTTT | CSAHFQQGRTGELFF
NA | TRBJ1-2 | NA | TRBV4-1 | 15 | TGCGCCAGCAGCCAAGCCCGGGAGTTGGCCTATGGCTACACCTTC | CASSQARELAYGYTF